The present T cell receptor beta chain was sequenced within a study of blood T cell repertoires in COVID-19. Study-level information: From the United States, Italy and Spain came samples of acute and convalescent COVID-19. T cells, B-cell-depleted T cells, or PBMCs supplied cDNA or gDNA.

Method: immunoSEQ multiplex PCR; TCRdb's copy keeps in-frame clones and lacks some. The data contain about 170,000 clones, approximately 79% of them singletons. CDR1 is SGDLS and CDR2 is YYNGEE in the germline V gene. The CDR3 covers 16 residues. Losses at the gene ends were 2 bases for V and 7 bases for J; bases not matched to a gene: 8. Sequenced input: peripheral blood. The gene calls are TRBV9 and TRBJ1-4; 10 bases are shared with TRBD1. The TCR was taken from an elderly woman with acute or convalescent COVID-19. The CDR3: CASSVNPTGGSEKLFF. The CDR3 region has the DNA TGTGCCAGCAGCGTGAACCCGACAGGGGGCAGTGAAAAACTGTTTTTT.